Included here is one T cell receptor (beta chain) sequence, with context. Its antigen is unknown. This CDR3 spans 14 amino acids. Germline CDR1 reads MNHNY; CDR2 reads SVGAGI (reference sequence). V gave up 3 bases and J gave up 1 base; unmatched junction bases: 1. The entry originates in a study of PD-1 blockade in classical Hodgkin lymphoma. Study results and limitations: Reported findings placed baseline TCR diversity lower in newly diagnosed patients (compared with healthy donors).

Produced via immunoSEQ multiplex PCR; TCRdb's table is partial and in-frame only. The sample consists of fewer than 40,000 clones, about 89% of them appearing once. As to time point: newly diagnosed, previously untreated cHL patient sample. With magnetic negative selection, CD4+ T cells were purified from PBMCs that had been thawed. Newly diagnosed, untreated classical Hodgkin lymphoma PBMCs provided comparison. The chain is built from TRBV6-6 and TRBJ1-1, with 8 bases lining up with TRBD1. The origin of this receptor is a human donor with classical Hodgkin lymphoma. Sequencing used CD4+ T cells from blood. The CDR3 sequence is CASSYDRGNTEAFF. CDR3 DNA: TGTGCCAGCAGTTATGACAGGGGGAACACTGAAGCTTTCTTT.